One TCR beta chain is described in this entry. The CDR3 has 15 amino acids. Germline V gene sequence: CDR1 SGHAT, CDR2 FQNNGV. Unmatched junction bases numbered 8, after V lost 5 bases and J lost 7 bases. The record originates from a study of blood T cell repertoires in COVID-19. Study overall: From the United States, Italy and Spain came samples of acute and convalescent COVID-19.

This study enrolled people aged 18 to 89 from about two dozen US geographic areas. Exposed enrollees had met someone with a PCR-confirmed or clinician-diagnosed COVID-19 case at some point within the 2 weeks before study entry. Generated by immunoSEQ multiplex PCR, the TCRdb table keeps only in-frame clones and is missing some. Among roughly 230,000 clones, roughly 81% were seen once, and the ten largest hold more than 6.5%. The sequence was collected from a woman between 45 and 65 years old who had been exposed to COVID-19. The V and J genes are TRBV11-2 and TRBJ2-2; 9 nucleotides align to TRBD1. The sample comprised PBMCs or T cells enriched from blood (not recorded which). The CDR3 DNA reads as TGTGCCAGCAGCCCTACAGGGGGCTTCATCGGGGAGCTGTTTTTT. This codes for CASSPTGGFIGELFF.